This entry concerns a single TCR beta chain. TCRdb re-derived calls from the 5' RACE reads in MiXCR, one entry per CDR3 protein. The table has around 340,000 distinct CDR3 sequences, 14% to 15% seen once. Between the trimmed V and J ends, which lost 2 bases and 2 bases, there was a span of 7 bases. Germline lookup yields CDR1 MNHEY and CDR2 SVGAGI. The CDR3 runs to 13 residues. The source of the sample is a study of CD8 T cells in ankylosing spondylitis. The genes are TRBV6-5 and TRBJ2-7; D not certain. Source material: blood, either unsorted or a sorted T cell fraction (not recorded which). The receptor was isolated from a male donor with ankylosing spondylitis or in good health (not recorded which). CDR3 DNA sequence: TGTGCCAGCAGTTACAGTTACCCCTACGAGCAGTACTTC. It encodes CASSYSYPYEQYF.